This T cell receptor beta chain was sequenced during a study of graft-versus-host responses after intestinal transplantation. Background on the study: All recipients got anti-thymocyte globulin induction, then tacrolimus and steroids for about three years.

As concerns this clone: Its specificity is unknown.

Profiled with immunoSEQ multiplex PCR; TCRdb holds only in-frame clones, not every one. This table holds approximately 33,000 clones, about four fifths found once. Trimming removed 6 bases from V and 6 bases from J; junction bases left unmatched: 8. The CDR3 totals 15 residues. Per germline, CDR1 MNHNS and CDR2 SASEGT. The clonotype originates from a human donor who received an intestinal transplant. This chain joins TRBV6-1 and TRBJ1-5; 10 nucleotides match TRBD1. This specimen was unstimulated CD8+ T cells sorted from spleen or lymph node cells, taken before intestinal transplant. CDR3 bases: TGTGCCAGCAGGACCGGACAGGGGGGAACTCAGCCCCAGCATTTT. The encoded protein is CASRTGQGGTQPQHF.